This TCR beta chain was captured in a study of a mutant IDH1 vaccine in newly diagnosed glioma. Background on the study: Vaccine dosing followed radiotherapy by 4-6 weeks, or accompanied temozolomide cycles. Study findings and constraints: Pseudoprogression seemed unlinked to shifts in top peripheral T cell clonotypes.

The sample's time point: week 11, during vaccination. Vaccination used 300 ug of mutant IDH1 20-mer peptide per dose, with topical imiquimod. Tumors from donors were new WHO grade 3 or 4 IDH1-mutant astrocytomas with ATRX loss. Points on this clone: Its target is not known.

Only in-frame clones appear in the TCRdb table, and some are missing; sequencing was by immunoSEQ multiplex PCR. This table has 60,000 or so clones, about 88% appearing once. Germline CDR1 reads SGHNT; CDR2 reads YYREEE (reference sequence). The CDR3 runs to 13 residues. Trimming stripped 0 bases from V and 3 bases from J, with 4 bases between. The chain joins TRBV5-4 to TRBJ2-1, with D uncertain. The receptor comes from a man aged 35 to 55 with glioma. Sample: PBMCs, taken from a glioma patient whose treatment included an IDH1 peptide vaccine. The CDR3 region is CASSLGSYNEQFF. CDR3 nucleotide sequence: TGTGCCAGCAGCTTGGGCAGCTACAATGAGCAGTTCTTC.